What follows describes a single T cell receptor beta chain. This entry belongs to a study of blood T cell repertoires in COVID-19. About the study: Samples of COVID-19 (acute and convalescent) were obtained from the United States, Italy and Spain.

Recruits, aged 18 to 89 years, lived in roughly 22 US areas. The method was immunoSEQ multiplex PCR; TCRdb's version includes in-frame clones alone and lacks a portion of them. The sample holds a few hundred thousand clones, 65% to 90% seen once. Unmatched junction bases numbered 7, after V lost 5 bases and J lost 4 bases. The length of the CDR3 is 14 residues. Germline V gives CDR1 SEHNR, CDR2 FQNEAQ (reference sequence). This clonotype was obtained from a woman younger than 35 who had recovered from COVID-19. The chain uses TRBV7-9 and TRBJ1-1; 7 nucleotides align to TRBD1. Material: PBMCs or T cells enriched from blood (not recorded which). CDR3 loop: CASSTNRGGTEAFF. DNA of the CDR3: TGTGCCAGCAGCACGAACAGGGGAGGCACTGAAGCTTTCTTT.